Presented here are 17 T cell receptor beta chains from one specimen sequenced in a study of CD8+CD57+ T cells in acquired aplastic anemia. Patients chosen for sequencing had CD8+CD57+ cells that had expanded, as shown by flow cytometry. Genomic DNA was employed as the template in profiling TCR beta VDJ and CDR3. Using its own MiXCR run on the reads, TCRdb lists one record per CDR3 protein. The sample shows around 500,000 distinct CDR3 sequences, under 40% of them seen only once. The material sequenced was sorted CD4+, CD8+, or CD8+CD57+ T cells (not recorded which) from PBMCs. All receptors come from a human donor with aplastic anemia.

This rearrangement joins TRBV20-1 to TRBJ2-5, with 9 positions matching TRBD1. The V and J ends lost 0 bases and 4 bases, in that order; junction bases with no gene match: 3. The germline CDR1 and CDR2 sequences are DFQATT and SNEGSKA (reference sequence). The CDR3 covers 14 residues. CDR3 coding DNA: TGCAGTGCTAGAGATCCGGACAGGGGAGAGACCCAGTACTTC. Protein: CSARDPDRGETQYF.

This clonotype occurred a few times. The gene calls are TRBV4-1 and TRBJ1-5; no reliable D call. The CDR3 covers 15 residues. Germline V gene data show CDR1 as MGHRA and CDR2 as YSYEKL. Trimming took off 0 bases at V and 6 bases at J, with 12 bases between the two ends. Here the CDR3 reads CASSQEGGYGQPQHF. The CDR3 nucleotides are TGCGCCAGCAGCCAAGAAGGAGGGTACGGTCAGCCCCAGCATTTT.

The gene calls are TRBV28 and TRBJ1-2, with 7 bases aligning to TRBD1. The CDR3 has 15 amino acids. CDR1 is MDHEN and CDR2 is SYDVKM in the germline V gene. V was pared by 7 bases and J by 0 bases, with 8 bases of the junction left unmatched. CDR3 in DNA: TGTGCCAGCAAGTCGCGGGACAGACCTAACTATGGCTACACCTTC. The encoded protein is CASKSRDRPNYGYTF.

The J gene is TRBJ2-7, the V gene TRBV20-1; TRBD2 aligns across 7 bases. Germline CDR1 is DFQATT and CDR2 is SNEGSKA (reference sequence). CDR3 length: 12 residues. The CDR3 protein is CSTPRGGEEQYF. CDR3 coding DNA: TGCAGCACCCCCCGCGGGGGTGAGGAGCAGTACTTC.

The rearrangement joins TRBV5-1 to TRBJ2-3, with D tentatively TRBD1 (5 bases). Trimming shortened V by 4 bases and J by 3 bases, and 9 bases separated the two germline ends. This CDR3 region has 13 residues. The germline V gene encodes CDR1 SGHRS and CDR2 YFSETQ. The CDR3 DNA reads as TGCGCCAGCAGCCTGAGGACAACAGATACGCAGTATTTT. Encoded protein: CASSLRTTDTQYF.

This clonotype was counted a single time. This chain joins TRBV10-2 and TRBJ1-1; D not certain. This CDR3 is built from 14 residues. CDR1 WSHSY and CDR2 SAAADI come from the germline V gene. The V end was cut by 6 bases, the J end by 1 base, with 12 bases between. DNA of the CDR3: TGCGCCAGCAGACCCCCCACGGAGAACACTGAAGCTTTCTTT. It translates to CASRPPTENTEAFF.

A word on this clonotype: A clone one base away is much larger, so this may be a read error. The CDR3 DNA is TGTGCCGGTAGTATAGCGGGACAGGGGGCTGACGAGCAGTACTTC. Protein: CAGSIAGQGADEQYF. V usage is TRBV19 and J usage is TRBJ2-7; TRBD1 agrees at 12 bases. The length of the CDR3 is 15 residues. From germline, CDR1 is LNHDA and CDR2 SQIVND (reference sequence). Full variable domain (missing parts from reference TRBV19 and TRBJ2-7): DGGITQSPKYLFRKEGQNVTLSCEQNLNHDAMYWYRQDPGQGLRLIYYSQIVNDFQKGDIAEGYSVSREKKESFPLTVTSAQKNPTAFYLCAGSIAGQGADEQYFGPGTRLTVT.

The V call is TRBV4-1, the J call TRBJ2-7, with TRBD1 as a possible D gene (6 bases). V lost 4 bases and J 2 bases, leaving 27 bases between the germline ends. The CDR3 is 19 residues long. Germline lookup yields CDR1 MGHRA and CDR2 YSYEKL. CDR3 loop: CASSLARSRDTLSPYEQYF. For the CDR3, the DNA is TGCGCCAGCAGCCTCGCGAGGTCCCGGGACACACTTTCCCCCTACGAGCAGTACTTC.

V and J are TRBV20-1 and TRBJ2-1; possibly TRBD2 for D (7 bases). V was trimmed by 3 bases and J by 2 bases, leaving 14 bases between them. The CDR3 is made up of 15 amino acids. Germline assignment: CDR1 DFQATT and CDR2 SNEGSKA (reference sequence). The CDR3 region has the DNA TGCAGTGCTAGCAGGCGGGGGCGACCCTACAATGAGCAGTTCTTC. The encoded protein is CSASRRGRPYNEQFF.

This clonotype was seen repeatedly, ten times or more. This chain connects TRBV20-1 to TRBJ2-7; 9 bases map to TRBD2. The V and J ends lost 6 bases and 3 bases, in that order; junction bases with no gene match: 6. This CDR3 spans 13 amino acids. The germline V gene encodes CDR1 DFQATT and CDR2 SNEGSKA (reference sequence). CDR3 sequence: CSAPSTSGYEQYF. CDR3 bases: TGCAGTGCGCCTTCGACTAGCGGCTACGAGCAGTACTTC.

This clonotype was counted at least ten times. J is TRBJ1-5 and V is TRBV2; D gene ambiguous. V was clipped by 4 bases and J by 0 bases, with 10 bases between them. CDR3 length: 15 amino acids. Germline CDR1 SNHLY, CDR2 FYNNEI. In nucleotides, the CDR3 is TGTGCCAGCAGTGGTGGCAGAAATAGCAATCAGCCCCAGCATTTT. It is translated as CASSGGRNSNQPQHF.

In its sample, this clonotype was seen many times. This chain uses TRBV2 with TRBJ2-1; 9 bases fit TRBD1. Germline assignment: CDR1 SNHLY and CDR2 FYNNEI. The CDR3 covers 13 residues. In DNA form, the CDR3 reads TGTGCGACGCCGGGACAGGGACACAATGAGCAGTTCTTC. Translated, it gives CATPGQGHNEQFF.

The chain uses TRBV7-8 and TRBJ1-5; TRBD1 might be the D (6 bases). Germline V lookup: CDR1 SGHVS, CDR2 FQNEAQ. With 0 bases removed from V and 6 bases from J, the gap between germline ends came to 21 bases. CDR3 length: 18 residues. CDR3 DNA: TGTGCCAGCAGCTTAGCGGGGGTCCTTGTAGGGGGTCCTCAGCCCCAGCATTTT. It codes for CASSLAGVLVGGPQPQHF.

The table lists this clonotype with many counts. This chain joins TRBV7-2 and TRBJ1-3, with a tentative D call TRBD1 (5 bases). Germline loops: CDR1 SGHTA, CDR2 FQGNSA. This CDR3 is built from 15 residues. Trimming shortened V by 5 bases and J by 5 bases, and 16 bases separated the two germline ends. The CDR3 reads CASSPEGTLRNTIYF. CDR3 coding DNA: TGTGCCAGCAGCCCAGAGGGGACCCTGCGAAACACCATATATTTT.

This clonotype showed up many times. The chain uses TRBV7-2 and TRBJ1-2; 7 bases fit TRBD1. Germline V CDR1 and CDR2: SGHTA, FQGNSA. The CDR3 extends over 13 amino acids. J lost 6 bases, V lost 6 bases, and 7 bases had no gene match. As DNA, the CDR3 is TGTGCCAGCAGTTCCAGGGGGTCCAATGGCTACACCTTC. It is translated as CASSSRGSNGYTF.

As regards this clonotype: This may stem from a read error, because a much larger clone lies one nucleotide away. The J gene is TRBJ2-1, the V gene TRBV24-1; D is uncertain. This CDR3 is 14 amino acids long. CDR1 and CDR2 from the germline V gene are KGHDR and SFDVKD. The CDR3 DNA reads as TGTGCCACCAGTGATTTTGCCGGGTACATTGAGCAGTTCTTC. Translating it yields CATSDFAGYIEQFF.

A note on this clonotype: Its ends do not fully match the called genes, so a read error is possible. The CDR3, as DNA: TGCAGCGCCCAGACGGCAGCCAGAAACATTCAGTACTTC. This gives the protein CSAQTAARNIQYF. J is TRBJ2-4 and V is TRBV29-1, with unresolved D. This CDR3 is built from 13 residues. Germline V gene sequence: CDR1 SQVTM, CDR2 ANQGSEA.